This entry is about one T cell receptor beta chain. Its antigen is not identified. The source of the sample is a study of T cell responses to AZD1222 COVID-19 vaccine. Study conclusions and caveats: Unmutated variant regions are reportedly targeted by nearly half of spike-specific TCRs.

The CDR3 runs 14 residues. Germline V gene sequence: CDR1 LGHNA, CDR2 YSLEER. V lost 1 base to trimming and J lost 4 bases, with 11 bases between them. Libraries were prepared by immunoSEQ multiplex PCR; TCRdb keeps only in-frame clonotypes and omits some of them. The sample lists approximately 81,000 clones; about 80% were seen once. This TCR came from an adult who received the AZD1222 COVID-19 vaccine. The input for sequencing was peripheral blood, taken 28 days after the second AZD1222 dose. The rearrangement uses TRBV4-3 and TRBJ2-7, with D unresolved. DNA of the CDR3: TGCGCCAGCAGCCAAGGAGTTCGTGGTTACGAGCAGTACTTC. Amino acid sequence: CASSQGVRGYEQYF.